These T cell receptor beta chains were read from a single sample in a study of cytomegalovirus exposure and HLA in healthy donors. Assay: immunoSEQ multiplex PCR; the TCRdb copy retains only in-frame clones and omits some. The repertoire shows tens of thousands of clones; the top ten hold about an eighth. Sample: PBMCs. Receptor source: a man younger than 30 in good health and CMV-seropositive. CDR3s include the opening cysteine and the closing phenylalanine or tryptophan. Fields, in order: V gene, D gene, J gene, CDR3 DNA, CDR3 protein. A D gene is named only where the DNA matches it firmly.

V: TRBV9
D: TRBD2
J: TRBJ2-5
DNA: TGTGCCAGCAGCGTCGGGGCGGGAGGGTATCAAGAGACCCAGTACTTC
CDR3: CASSVGAGGYQETQYF

V: TRBV30
D: .
J: TRBJ2-2
DNA: TGTGCCTGGAGTGAGGGGGAACCCGGGGAGCTGTTTTTT
CDR3: CAWSEGEPGELFF

V: TRBV7-8
D: TRBD2
J: TRBJ2-7
DNA: TGTGCCAGCAGCTTAAACGGACTAGCAGATTACGAGCAGTACTTC
CDR3: CASSLNGLADYEQYF

V: TRBV10-1
D: TRBD2
J: TRBJ2-1
DNA: TGCGCCAGCGTTCGACTAGCGACTTCCTACAATGAGCAGTTCTTC
CDR3: CASVRLATSYNEQFF

V: TRBV13
D: TRBD2
J: TRBJ2-3
DNA: TGTGCCAGCAGCTCCGGACTAGCGGAGCACCTACACCATACGCAGTATTTT
CDR3: CASSSGLAEHLHHTQYF

V: TRBV12-2
D: .
J: TRBJ2-2
DNA: TGTGCAAGTCGGGACACCCCGGAGTCATTGAACACCGGGGAGCTGTTTTTT
CDR3: CASRDTPESLNTGELFF

V: TRBV18
D: TRBD1
J: TRBJ1-2
DNA: TGTGCCAGCTCACCACGGACAGGACGCAATTCCTATGGCTACACCTTC
CDR3: CASSPRTGRNSYGYTF

V: TRBV5-4
D: TRBD1
J: TRBJ2-7
DNA: TGTGCCAGCAGCCCCCCTGGGACAGGGATCTCCTACGAGCAGTACTTC
CDR3: CASSPPGTGISYEQYF

V: TRBV7-9
D: TRBD2
J: TRBJ2-7
DNA: TGTGCCAGCAGCGAGGGACTAGCGGGAGAGCAGTACTTC
CDR3: CASSEGLAGEQYF

V: TRBV29-1
D: TRBD1
J: TRBJ1-6
DNA: TGCAGCGTGACGGACAGGGAGGATTCACCCCTCCACTTT
CDR3: CSVTDREDSPLHF

V: TRBV5-4
D: TRBD1
J: TRBJ1-4
DNA: TGTGCCAGCAGCCGGGACAGCCTAAATGAAAAACTGTTTTTT
CDR3: CASSRDSLNEKLFF

V: TRBV21-1
D: .
J: TRBJ2-1
DNA: TGTGCCAGCAGCAAAGGTAGCCATCAGCGCGCCTCCTACAATGAGCAGTTCTTC
CDR3: CASSKGSHQRASYNEQFF

V: TRBV7-2
D: TRBD1
J: TRBJ2-7
DNA: TGTGCCAGCAGCTTAGGGACAGGGAGCTACGAGCAGTACTTC
CDR3: CASSLGTGSYEQYF

V: TRBV7-8
D: TRBD2
J: TRBJ2-1
DNA: TGTGCCAGCAGCTTAGGGCTAGCGGGGTACAATGAGCAGTTCTTC
CDR3: CASSLGLAGYNEQFF

V: TRBV6-4
D: TRBD2
J: TRBJ2-6
DNA: TGTGCCAGCAGTGCTAGCGGGGCAGGGGCCAACGTCCTGACTTTC
CDR3: CASSASGAGANVLTF

V: TRBV7-9
D: TRBD2
J: TRBJ2-2
DNA: TGTGCCAGCAGTTGGACCGGGACTAGCGGAGAGAACACCGGGGAGCTGTTTTTT
CDR3: CASSWTGTSGENTGELFF

V: TRBV19
D: TRBD1
J: TRBJ2-3
DNA: TGTGCCAGTACAATAGGGGGCGATACGCAGTATTTT
CDR3: CASTIGGDTQYF

V: TRBV14
D: .
J: TRBJ1-2
DNA: TGTGCCAGCAGCCAGCGGGGACCTAGGCCGAACTATGGCTACACCTTC
CDR3: CASSQRGPRPNYGYTF

V: TRBV10-3
D: .
J: TRBJ1-2
DNA: TGTGCCATCAGGGCAGGGCTAAACTATGGCTACACCTTC
CDR3: CAIRAGLNYGYTF

V: TRBV5-1
D: .
J: TRBJ2-5
DNA: TGCGCCAGCAGCTTGGAGGCCTTGCGGCAGCAGTACTTC
CDR3: CASSLEALRQQYF

V: TRBV2
D: TRBD1
J: TRBJ1-4
DNA: TGTGCCACCAAGGGTGGGACAGACGAAAAACTGTTTTTT
CDR3: CATKGGTDEKLFF

V: TRBV25-1
D: .
J: TRBJ2-5
DNA: TGTGCCAGCAGTGAACGGTTAGGGGTAGAGACCCAGTACTTC
CDR3: CASSERLGVETQYF

V: TRBV7-8
D: .
J: TRBJ2-7
DNA: TGTGCCAGCAGCCTCGGCAGGGAAAACGAGCAGTACTTC
CDR3: CASSLGRENEQYF

V: TRBV5-5
D: TRBD2
J: TRBJ2-3
DNA: TGTGCCAGCAGCTTGGGGCGGACTAGCGTTAGCACAGATACGCAGTATTTT
CDR3: CASSLGRTSVSTDTQYF

V: TRBV11-2
D: TRBD1
J: TRBJ2-3
DNA: TGTGCCAGCAGCTTAAGGGACAGGGGGCGGACAGATACGCAGTATTTT
CDR3: CASSLRDRGRTDTQYF

V: TRBV5-1
D: TRBD1
J: TRBJ2-4
DNA: TGCGCCAGCAGCTTGGGGGGACAGGGGGACATTCAGTACTTC
CDR3: CASSLGGQGDIQYF

V: TRBV6-5
D: .
J: TRBJ2-5
DNA: TGTGCCAGCAGTTACTCGGGGGCCCAAGAGACCCAGTACTTC
CDR3: CASSYSGAQETQYF

V: TRBV7-9
D: TRBD1
J: TRBJ1-1
DNA: TGTGCCAGCAGCTCACAGACAGGGGGAGCTTTCTTT
CDR3: CASSSQTGGAFF

V: TRBV21-1
D: .
J: TRBJ2-3
DNA: TGTGCCAGCAGCATCGACAGAACCACAGATACGCAGTATTTT
CDR3: CASSIDRTTDTQYF

V: TRBV11-1
D: TRBD2
J: TRBJ2-1
DNA: TGTGCCAGCAGCGCCCCGTCGGGACTAGCACCTGAGCAGTTCTTC
CDR3: CASSAPSGLAPEQFF

V: TRBV5-1
D: TRBD1
J: TRBJ1-1
DNA: TGCGCCAGCAGCACGACCAGGGGGCCCGGGGATGTTGCTTTCTTT
CDR3: CASSTTRGPGDVAFF

V: TRBV30
D: TRBD1
J: TRBJ1-4
DNA: TGTGCCTGGAGTCAGGGGGCTCCGAATGAAAAACTGTTTTTT
CDR3: CAWSQGAPNEKLFF

V: TRBV2
D: TRBD1
J: TRBJ1-1
DNA: TGTGCCAGCACCATGACAGGGTACACTGAAGCTTTCTTT
CDR3: CASTMTGYTEAFF

V: TRBV7-2
D: .
J: TRBJ2-7
DNA: TGTGCCAGCAGCTTAAGCTCGGCGGGAAGGGAGCAGTACTTC
CDR3: CASSLSSAGREQYF

V: TRBV25-1
D: .
J: TRBJ2-5
DNA: TGTGCCAGCAGTGAATACTCTCACCAAGAGACCCAGTACTTC
CDR3: CASSEYSHQETQYF

V: TRBV19
D: .
J: TRBJ1-4
DNA: TGTGCCAGTAGTATGAACAGAGCCCTTAATGAAAAACTGTTTTTT
CDR3: CASSMNRALNEKLFF

V: TRBV27
D: .
J: TRBJ2-3
DNA: TGTGCCAGCAGTTTTGTTGCGGCTAGCACAGATACGCAGTATTTT
CDR3: CASSFVAASTDTQYF